The 15 T cell receptor beta chains below were found in one sample sequenced in a study of cytomegalovirus exposure and HLA in healthy donors. 60 Vbeta and 13 Jbeta primers were used in PCR. TCRdb keeps only in-frame clones here, not all; method: immunoSEQ multiplex PCR. The data contain around 130,000 clones, roughly 84% of them singletons. The sample was PBMCs. These TCRs come from a boy aged 10-17 years in good health and CMV-seronegative.

This chain connects TRBV19 to TRBJ1-5; TRBD1 matches 9 bases. Looked up from germline, CDR1 is LNHDA and CDR2 is SQIVND (reference sequence). This CDR3 has 16 amino acids. The J segment lost 2 bases and the V segment lost 3 bases, leaving 5 bases of the junction unmatched. The CDR3 nucleotides read TGTGCCAGTAGTATGGCTACAGGGGGCCGCAATCAGCCCCAGCATTTT. It translates to CASSMATGGRNQPQHF. Combining the CDR3 with reference TRBV19 and TRBJ1-5 gives the whole variable domain DGGITQSPKYLFRKEGQNVTLSCEQNLNHDAMYWYRQDPGQGLRLIYYSQIVNDFQKGDIAEGYSVSREKKESFPLTVTSAQKNPTAFYLCASSMATGGRNQPQHFGDGTRLSIL.

The chain recombines TRBV5-1 with TRBJ1-1; D is undetermined. This CDR3 spans 13 amino acids. Germline assignment: CDR1 SGHRS and CDR2 YFSETQ. Between the trimmed V and J ends, which lost 4 bases and 3 bases, there was a span of 10 bases. The CDR3 region has the DNA TGCGCCAGCAGCCCCACGCCGGACACTGAAGCTTTCTTT. Amino acids: CASSPTPDTEAFF.

The chain uses TRBV2 and TRBJ1-5; 10 bases fit TRBD1. The CDR3 covers 15 residues. The V and J ends lost 4 bases and 2 bases, in that order; junction bases with no gene match: 2. CDR1 is SNHLY and CDR2 is FYNNEI in the germline V gene. DNA for the CDR3: TGTGCCAGCAGTGGCGGGACAGGGGGCAATCAGCCCCAGCATTTT. As protein: CASSGGTGGNQPQHF.

V usage is TRBV12-1 and J usage is TRBJ2-7; no check of the table's D call, TRBD2, against the DNA was made. TRBV12-1 corresponds to a pseudogene. The CDR3 spans 18 residues. Here the CDR3 reads CASSPAGLAGLPPFEQYF. The DNA of the CDR3 is TGTGCCAGCAGCCCTGCGGGACTAGCGGGTCTTCCTCCTTTCGAGCAGTACTTC.

This chain links TRBV5-1 with TRBJ2-5, with a weak D call TRBD2 (6 bases). This CDR3 has 13 amino acids. Germline values: CDR1 SGHRS, CDR2 YFSETQ. V dropped 0 bases and J dropped 10 bases, with 13 bases sitting between them. The CDR3: CASSLVVREDQYF. The CDR3 region has the DNA TGCGCCAGCAGCTTGGTTGTCAGGGAGGACCAGTACTTC.

The J gene is TRBJ2-1, the V gene TRBV18; D uncertain. V was trimmed by 2 bases and J by 10 bases, leaving 12 bases between them. Germline CDR1 and CDR2: KGHSH and LQKENI. The CDR3 length is 13 residues. The CDR3 reads CASSPNRGMEQFF. For the CDR3, the DNA is TGTGCCAGCTCACCAAATCGCGGTATGGAGCAGTTCTTC. Full variable domain (missing parts from reference TRBV18 and TRBJ2-1): NAGVMQNPRHLVRRRGQEARLRCSPMKGHSHVYWYRQLPEEGLKFMVYLQKENIIDESGMPKERFSAEFPKEGPSILRIQQVVRGDSAAYFCASSPNRGMEQFFGPGTRLTVL.

The chain combines TRBV6-6 with TRBJ1-2; possible D gene TRBD1, 5 bases. Germline CDR1 MNHNY, CDR2 SVGAGI (reference sequence). The CDR3 is 14 residues long. V lost 7 bases to trimming and J lost 2 bases, with 14 bases between them. The CDR3 reads CASTPDSQNYGYTF. DNA for the CDR3: TGTGCCAGCACTCCTGACAGCCAGAACTATGGCTACACCTTC.

The genes are TRBV7-9 and TRBJ2-1; D perhaps matches TRBD1 (6 bases). The V gene's germline CDR1 is SEHNR and CDR2 FQNEAQ (reference sequence). The CDR3 length is 17 residues. V lost 5 bases and J lost 0, with 17 bases in between. In nucleotides, the CDR3 is TGTGCCAGCAGCACTCCGCGACAGGAGAGCTCCTACAATGAGCAGTTCTTC. It specifies CASSTPRQESSYNEQFF.

To note about this clone: The sample contains more than one DNA sequence encoding this CDR3. V gene TRBV4-1 combines with J gene TRBJ2-7; 7 positions agree with TRBD1. Germline V gene lookup returns CDR1 MGHRA and CDR2 YSYEKL. After removal of 1 base from V and 4 bases from J, the junction contained 4 bases not matched to a gene. The CDR3 has 14 residues. CDR3 in amino acids: CASSQVGGGYEQYF. The CDR3 region has the DNA TGCGCCAGCAGCCAAGTAGGGGGCGGATACGAGCAGTACTTC.

V gene TRBV6-6 combines with J gene TRBJ1-1; D gene ambiguous. Germline V CDR1 and CDR2: MNHNY, SVGAGI (reference sequence). The CDR3 extends over 15 amino acids. Trimming took 2 bases from V and 1 from J, leaving 11 bases between them. As DNA, the CDR3 is TGTGCCAGCAGTTACGAACAGATCGGGAACACTGAAGCTTTCTTT. As protein: CASSYEQIGNTEAFF.

The count of this clone is one. V is TRBV5-5 and J is TRBJ2-7; D not resolved. This CDR3 has 11 amino acids. Trimming took 6 bases from V and 2 from J, leaving 6 bases between them. Looked up from germline, CDR1 is SGHKS and CDR2 is YYEKEE (reference sequence). This CDR3 reads CASTSAYEQYF. CDR3 bases: TGTGCCAGCACCAGCGCCTACGAGCAGTACTTC.

The CDR3 DNA reads TGCGCCAGCAGCAGCGGACAGACTTCCTCTGGAAACACCATATATTTT. This translates into CASSSGQTSSGNTIYF. The genes are TRBV5-1 and TRBJ1-3; perhaps TRBD1 as D (6 bases). Germline lookup yields CDR1 SGHRS and CDR2 YFSETQ. Trimming took 4 bases from V and 0 from J, leaving 14 bases between them. This CDR3 region has 16 residues.

The chain is built from TRBV4-2 and TRBJ2-7; D might be TRBD1 (5 bases). V shed 3 bases and J shed 8 bases, with 8 bases lying between them. Germline V gene data show CDR1 as LGHNA and CDR2 as YNFKEQ. This CDR3 comprises 11 residues. The CDR3 sequence is CASSQGPKQYF. The CDR3 DNA follows: TGTGCCAGCAGCCAGGGGCCGAAGCAGTACTTC.

V gene TRBV6-1 combines with J gene TRBJ1-6; 9 bases are a match to TRBD1. The junction had 10 bases not matched to a gene; V was cut back by 5 bases and J by 8 bases. The length of the CDR3 is 16 residues. Germline assignment: CDR1 MNHNS and CDR2 SASEGT. The CDR3 loop reads CASSKGTGPMDSPLHF. The CDR3 coding sequence is TGTGCCAGCAGTAAAGGGACAGGGCCCATGGATTCACCCCTCCACTTT.

This clone was seen once. The rearrangement joins TRBV5-4 to TRBJ2-3; 13 positions match TRBD2. The CDR3 has 17 residues. Looked up from germline, CDR1 is SGHNT and CDR2 is YYREEE (reference sequence). V lost 2 bases, J lost 4 bases, and 7 bases stayed unmatched. The CDR3 region is CASSLWGTSGVADTQYF. Here the CDR3 DNA reads TGTGCCAGCAGCTTATGGGGGACTAGCGGGGTTGCAGATACGCAGTATTTT.